Presented here are 15 T cell receptor beta chains from one specimen sequenced in a study of early T cells in non-severe SARS-CoV-2 infection. MiXCR was run by TCRdb on the 5' RACE reads, yielding one entry per CDR3 protein. The table includes tens of thousands of distinct CDR3 sequences, around 15% detected once. What was sequenced was whole blood. The receptors were sampled from an adult who was a healthcare worker with PCR-confirmed SARS-CoV-2 infection or an uninfected control (not recorded which).

At least ten counts were recorded for this clonotype. This CDR3 reads CASSQGGGNQPQHF. In nucleotides, the CDR3 is TGTGCCAGCAGCCAAGGGGGCGGGAATCAGCCCCAGCATTTT. The chain joins TRBV3-1 to TRBJ1-5; D possibly corresponds to TRBD1 (5 bases). This CDR3 is built from 14 residues. V shed 1 base and J shed 4 bases, with 8 bases lying between them. Per the germline V gene, CDR1 is LGHDT and CDR2 is YNNKEL (reference sequence). Full variable domain (rest looked up from reference TRBV3-1 and TRBJ1-5): DTAVSQTPKYLVTQMGNDKSIKCEQNLGHDTMYWYKQDSKKFLKIMFSYNNKELIINETVPNRFSPKSPDKAHLNLHINSLELGDSAVYFCASSQGGGNQPQHFGDGTRLSIL.

This clonotype has at least ten counts. The CDR3 sequence is CASSPPGRNSGEAFF. The CDR3 nucleotides read TGTGCCAGCTCACCACCGGGGCGCAATTCGGGTGAAGCTTTCTTT. The chain carries TRBV18 and TRBJ1-1, with D perhaps TRBD1 (5 bases). Trimming stripped 0 bases from V and 7 bases from J, with 15 bases between. The CDR3 length is 15 residues. CDR1 and CDR2 (germline): KGHSH, LQKENI.

The CDR3 coding sequence is TGTGCCAGCAGTTTAATGCAGGGGGCGGGAGTGGAGACCCAGTACTTC. The encoded protein is CASSLMQGAGVETQYF. V gene TRBV28 combines with J gene TRBJ2-5, with a weak D call TRBD1 (8 bases). The germline V gene encodes CDR1 MDHEN and CDR2 SYDVKM. V lost 2 bases, J lost 5 bases, and 18 bases lay in between. This CDR3 region has 16 residues.

This clonotype was found a few times. This rearrangement joins TRBV12-3 or TRBV12-4 to TRBJ1-4; 11 nucleotides align to TRBD1. Unmatched junction bases numbered 10, after V lost 5 bases and J lost 8 bases. This CDR3 is built from 16 residues. CDR3 region: CASSPPGQGVFEKLFF. The DNA for the CDR3 is TGTGCCAGCAGTCCTCCGGGACAGGGGGTATTCGAAAAACTGTTTTTT.

The chain joins TRBV2 to TRBJ1-2; the D is unclear. The germline gives CDR1 SNHLY, CDR2 FYNNEI. This CDR3 is built from 12 residues. V shed 7 bases and J shed 4 bases, with 10 bases lying between them. The CDR3 protein is CASMPGSYGYTF. For the CDR3, the DNA is TGTGCCAGCATGCCGGGCTCCTATGGCTACACCTTC.

This clonotype has a handful of counts. This CDR3 is CSARAGNSYEQYF. Written as DNA, the CDR3 is TGCAGCGCCCGGGCGGGGAATAGCTACGAGCAGTACTTC. V usage is TRBV29-1 and J usage is TRBJ2-7; a weak D match, TRBD2 (6 bases). The length of the CDR3 is 13 residues. Germline V gives CDR1 SQVTM, CDR2 ANQGSEA. V dropped 7 bases and J dropped 3 bases, with 16 bases sitting between them.

The J gene is TRBJ1-1, the V gene TRBV7-3, with a weak D call TRBD1 (6 bases). Germline values: CDR1 SGHTA, CDR2 FQGTGA. The CDR3 extends over 13 amino acids. Trimming stripped 0 bases from V and 6 bases from J, with 8 bases between. As DNA, the CDR3 is TGTGCCAGCAGCTTAACGGGACAAGCTGAAGCTTTCTTT. Encoded protein: CASSLTGQAEAFF.

The V gene is TRBV12-3 or TRBV12-4, the J gene TRBJ1-3, with TRBD1 matching 8 bases. The CDR3 spans 16 residues. Losses at the gene ends were 6 bases for V and 7 bases for J; bases not matched to a gene: 14. The CDR3 here is CASSMGAGGASNTIYF. The CDR3 region has the DNA TGTGCCAGCAGCATGGGGGCAGGGGGCGCGTCGAACACCATATATTTT.

This clonotype occurred many times. The gene calls are TRBV6-1 and TRBJ2-1; D is ambiguous. The ends were cut back, 9 bases at V and 3 bases at J, with 6 bases in the middle. Germline CDR1 reads MNHNS; CDR2 reads SASEGT. The CDR3 spans 11 residues. CDR3 bases: TGTGCCAGTCGGAGCTACAATGAGCAGTTCTTC. Protein sequence: CASRSYNEQFF.

Of note for this clonotype: At one of its ends the junction is not consistent with the germline gene, which may arise from a read error. The chain couples TRBV28 to TRBJ2-7; tentatively, D is TRBD2 (6 bases). Germline V gene data show CDR1 as MDHEN and CDR2 as SYDVKM. The CDR3 totals 11 residues. The CDR3 DNA reads as TGTGCCAGCAGTCCCGGGACTCCCAAATATTTC. The encoded protein is CASSPGTPKYF.

The chain is built from TRBV28 and TRBJ2-5, with D hard to call. Trimming removed 4 bases at V and 1 base at J, with 7 bases between. Germline loops: CDR1 MDHEN, CDR2 SYDVKM. The CDR3 sequence is 13 residues long. This CDR3 is CASSSGVQETQYF. As DNA, the CDR3 is TGTGCCAGCAGTTCGGGCGTCCAAGAGACCCAGTACTTC.

This clonotype was detected ten times or more. V usage is TRBV7-8 and J usage is TRBJ1-5; D is unclear. V lost 3 bases and J lost 7, with 10 bases in between. Germline CDR1 SGHVS, CDR2 FQNEAQ. This CDR3 has 13 amino acids. DNA of the CDR3: TGTGCCAGCAGCTTTGGGGATTGGCAGCCCCAGCATTTT. This encodes CASSFGDWQPQHF.

V usage is TRBV29-1 and J usage is TRBJ2-1; D possibly corresponds to TRBD2 (5 bases). The V end lost 6 bases, the J end lost 3 bases, and 12 bases lay between the germline ends. The CDR3 contains 13 residues. Germline V gene sequence: CDR1 SQVTM, CDR2 ANQGSEA. The chain's CDR3 is CSVADGLYNEQFF. The CDR3 bases are TGCAGCGTCGCGGACGGACTCTACAATGAGCAGTTCTTC.

This sequence joins TRBV6-5 and TRBJ1-1; D gene unclear. Germline V lookup: CDR1 MNHEY, CDR2 SVGAGI. CDR3 length: 13 residues. With 2 bases removed from V and 13 bases from J, the gap between germline ends came to 17 bases. CDR3 amino acids: CASSYGPATGCFF. The CDR3 DNA follows: TGTGCCAGCAGTTACGGGCCCGCAACGGGGTGTTTCTTT.

The count of this clonotype is one. The gene calls are TRBV12-3 or TRBV12-4 and TRBJ2-2; tentatively, D is TRBD2 (6 bases). Trimming left V 3 bases short and J 3 bases short, with 8 bases between. There are 14 residues in the CDR3. The chain's CDR3 is CASSFGTYTGELFF. In DNA, the CDR3 is TGTGCCAGCAGTTTCGGGACTTACACCGGGGAGCTGTTTTTT.